At least ten counts were recorded for the clone carrying this T cell receptor beta chain. What it recognizes is unknown. Germline-derived CDR1 and CDR2 are MNHEY and SMNVEV (reference sequence). Between the trimmed V and J ends, which lost 7 bases and 3 bases, there was a span of 13 bases. The CDR3 extends over 14 amino acids. This record comes from a study of human T cells and chemical hapten exposure. MiXCR was run by TCRdb on the RACE reads, yielding one entry per CDR3 protein. The sample yields 42,000 or so distinct CDR3 sequences, more than 3% seen once. This sample's time point: patch test 1, 2 weeks after DPC sensitization. As to treatment: therapeutic diphenylcyclopropenone sensitization with weekly scalp DPC. The authors' total RNA extraction used unfractionated whole blood. Points from the study as a whole: No alteration of TCRs above 1 in 1000 frequency was seen with DPC sensitization.

This clonotype originated in a man over 45 with alopecia areata. Some clones in this sample may be carry-over from other donors' samples. Sequencing used whole blood, obtained in connection with sensitization to the hapten diphenylcyclopropenone (DPC). The chain is built from TRBV27 and TRBJ2-1; a possible D gene is TRBD2 (5 bases). The CDR3 DNA reads TGTGCCAGCAAACGTAGCGCGGGCTACAATGAGCAGTTCTTC. Translation gives CASKRSAGYNEQFF.